This T cell receptor (beta chain) was identified in a study of CD8+CD57+ T cells in acquired aplastic anemia. About the research overall: The average for DNA from sorted CD4+ and CD8+ cells was 3.2 ug. Healthy-donor CD4+ cells averaged about 9.8 million reads. Findings and limits, study-wide: Common to patients and controls were 25 to 30 CD8+ CDR3 sequences.

The ends lost 2 bases at V and 1 base at J; junction bases unmatched: 5. CDR3 length equals 15 residues. Germline CDR1 and CDR2: KGHSH and LQKENI. Comments on this clonotype: Antigen specificity is unknown.

The TCR beta profiling, which covered VDJ combination and CDR3 sequence, was carried out using genomic DNA as the template. MiXCR, run by TCRdb on the reads, gives a single entry per CDR3 protein. Found here are around 180,000 distinct CDR3 sequences, 50% to 75% of them singletons; the top ten hold under 60%. This chain connects TRBV18 to TRBJ2-7, with 7 bases that match TRBD2. The sequence was collected from a human donor in good health. Sample: sorted CD4+, CD8+, or CD8+CD57+ T cells (not recorded which) from PBMCs. The CDR3 region is CASSPGDYLSYEQYF. CDR3 nucleotide sequence: TGTGCCAGCTCACCAGGGGACTACCTTTCCTACGAGCAGTACTTC.